This T cell receptor beta chain was recovered during a study of T cell responses to AZD1222 COVID-19 vaccine. Study-level results: A mostly white British donor set with more females was recruited, and clonal diversity was possibly underestimated. Seropositive at baseline were only a handful of AZD1222 recipients.

Germline CDR1 is MDHEN and CDR2 is SYDVKM. The CDR3 sequence is 19 residues long. With V trimmed by 5 bases and J by 0 bases, 11 bases remained unmatched. Produced via immunoSEQ multiplex PCR; TCRdb's table is partial and in-frame only. The data show more than 95,000 clones, more than 80% seen once. A note on this clone: Its antigen is unidentified.

The study pooled second doses at about 4 or about 12 weeks. The TCR originated in an adult who received the AZD1222 COVID-19 vaccine. The sequenced sample was peripheral blood, obtained 28 days after the second AZD1222 dose. The J gene is TRBJ1-6, the V gene TRBV28; 9 bases line up with TRBD1. CDR3 DNA sequence: TGTGCCAGCAGTCCGATTAACGGACAGGGGAGCTCCTATAATTCACCCCTCCACTTT. It codes for CASSPINGQGSSYNSPLHF.